A single sample gave rise to the 20 T cell receptor beta chains below, sequenced in a study of OX40 agonist ivuxolimab in advanced cancers. Assay: immunoSEQ multiplex PCR; the TCRdb copy retains only in-frame clones and omits some. The sample contains some 70,000 clones, around 81% of which appear only once. The sequenced sample was CD4+ or CD8+ T cells sorted from blood, obtained in a trial of the OX40 agonist ivuxolimab. Receptor source: an adult with an advanced solid tumor such as melanoma, head and neck, liver or kidney cancer.

The rearrangement links TRBV5-1 to TRBJ2-5, with D possibly being TRBD1 (7 bases). Trimming removed 3 bases from V and 2 bases from J, with 14 bases in between. This CDR3 is built from 15 residues. Per germline, CDR1 SGHRS and CDR2 YFSETQ. The DNA of the CDR3 is TGCGCCAGCAGCTACAGGGGTGGGACTCAAGAGACCCAGTACTTC. This gives the protein CASSYRGGTQETQYF.

The CDR3 here is CASRRKEYTEAFF. For the CDR3, the DNA is TGTGCCAGCAGAAGGAAGGAGTATACTGAAGCTTTCTTT. The rearrangement joins TRBV28 to TRBJ1-1; no definite D call. Trimming removed 6 bases from V and 5 bases from J, with 13 bases in between. Germline V gene sequence: CDR1 MDHEN, CDR2 SYDVKM. The CDR3 sequence is 13 residues long.

The rearrangement joins TRBV18 to TRBJ2-1, with 10 bases lining up with TRBD1. This CDR3 has 16 amino acids. Germline V gene lookup returns CDR1 KGHSH and CDR2 LQKENI. After removal of 5 bases from V and 2 bases from J, the junction contained 6 bases not matched to a gene. The CDR3 nucleotides read TGTGCCAGCTCAGCGGGACAGGGGAGCACCTACAATGAGCAGTTCTTC. Amino acids: CASSAGQGSTYNEQFF.

The J gene is TRBJ1-2, the V gene TRBV28, with TRBD1 matching 11 bases. V was pared by 4 bases and J by 4 bases, with 8 bases of the junction left unmatched. The CDR3 runs to 16 residues. Germline CDR1 is MDHEN and CDR2 is SYDVKM. CDR3 residues: CASSWGGTGGIYGYTF. DNA for the CDR3: TGTGCCAGCAGTTGGGGCGGGACAGGGGGGATCTATGGCTACACCTTC.

Written as DNA, the CDR3 is TGTGCCAGCAGTTTGCAGGGTGGATCCTACGAGCAGTACTTC. Encoded protein: CASSLQGGSYEQYF. J is TRBJ2-7 and V is TRBV27; D may be TRBD1 (5 bases). Between the trimmed V and J ends, which lost 3 bases and 1 base, there was a span of 10 bases. This CDR3 has 14 residues. Germline values: CDR1 MNHEY, CDR2 SMNVEV (reference sequence).

The chain recombines TRBV9 with TRBJ1-2, with a weak D call TRBD1 (6 bases). V shed 4 bases and J shed 4 bases, with 11 bases lying between them. Looked up from germline, CDR1 is SGDLS and CDR2 is YYNGEE. This CDR3 spans 13 amino acids. The CDR3 nucleotides are TGTGCCAGCAGCACCCGAGGGGGCTATGGCTACACCTTC. Encoded protein: CASSTRGGYGYTF. Filled out from reference TRBV9 and TRBJ1-2, the complete variable domain reads DSGVTQTPKHLITATGQRVTLRCSPRSGDLSVYWYQQSLDQGLQFLIQYYNGEERAKGNILERFSAQQFPDLHSELNLSSLELGDSALYFCASSTRGGYGYTFGSGTRLTVV.

The V call is TRBV9, the J call TRBJ2-3; tentatively, D is TRBD2 (6 bases). CDR1 and CDR2 (germline): SGDLS, YYNGEE. This CDR3 has 15 residues. Trimming cost V 3 bases and J 4 bases, with 15 bases left between them. The CDR3 DNA follows: TGTGCCAGCAGCGATCTACGCAGGGAGGCAGATACGCAGTATTTT. It specifies CASSDLRREADTQYF.

The chain uses TRBV5-4 and TRBJ2-7, with D unresolved. The CDR3 is 17 residues long. Germline-derived CDR1 and CDR2 are SGHNT and YYREEE (reference sequence). Trimming pared 0 bases from V and 1 base from J, leaving 17 bases between. DNA of the CDR3: TGTGCCAGCAGCTTGGGGATGATTGGACGGTCTTCCTACGAGCAGTACTTC. Its protein product is CASSLGMIGRSSYEQYF.

This chain joins TRBV11-2 and TRBJ2-3; D gene ambiguous. This CDR3 spans 14 amino acids. The ends were cut back, 4 bases at V and 4 bases at J, with 12 bases in the middle. Looked up from germline, CDR1 is SGHAT and CDR2 is FQNNGV. Written as DNA, the CDR3 is TGTGCCAGCAGCTCTACCACTGGGCCAGATACGCAGTATTTT. It yields the protein CASSSTTGPDTQYF.

In this sample, this clone turned up a few times. The chain combines TRBV28 with TRBJ1-1, with unresolved D. The CDR3 extends over 15 amino acids. Germline assignment: CDR1 MDHEN and CDR2 SYDVKM. V was clipped by 5 bases and J by 1 base, with 14 bases between them. CDR3 sequence: CASSGRWGGNTEAFF. The CDR3 DNA is TGTGCCAGCAGTGGACGATGGGGAGGGAACACTGAAGCTTTCTTT.

The V and J genes are TRBV15 and TRBJ2-1; D may be TRBD1 or TRBD2 (5 bases each). V was trimmed by 1 base and J by 9 bases, leaving 13 bases between them. Per the germline V gene, CDR1 is LNHNV and CDR2 is YYDKDF (reference sequence). The length of the CDR3 is 14 residues. The chain's CDR3 is CATSRGGRGAEQFF. Written as DNA, the CDR3 is TGTGCCACCAGCAGAGGGGGGAGAGGGGCTGAGCAGTTCTTC.

This clone is medium-sized (0.01 to 0.1%). The rearrangement uses TRBV2 and TRBJ2-1, with D unclear. Germline CDR1 reads SNHLY; CDR2 reads FYNNEI. The CDR3 has 11 amino acids. V lost 4 bases, J lost 4 bases, and 2 bases lay in between. CDR3 sequence: CASSGYNEQFF. As DNA, the CDR3 is TGTGCCAGCAGTGGGTACAATGAGCAGTTCTTC.

The chain combines TRBV2 with TRBJ1-1; TRBD1 agrees at 7 bases. Losses at the gene ends were 5 bases for V and 0 bases for J; bases not matched to a gene: 3. The CDR3 sequence is 14 residues long. CDR1 SNHLY and CDR2 FYNNEI come from the germline V gene. The CDR3 DNA follows: TGTGCCAGCAGTTACCAGGGGGTGAACACTGAAGCTTTCTTT. It codes for CASSYQGVNTEAFF.

This clone has more than one count but fewer than ten. This chain joins TRBV2 and TRBJ2-1; 7 nucleotides align to TRBD2. Trimming took 7 bases from V and 0 from J; bases not matched to a gene: 6. Germline V lookup: CDR1 SNHLY, CDR2 FYNNEI. The CDR3 spans 15 residues. CDR3 in DNA: TGTGCCAGCACCGCGAGGGAGGGCTCCTACAATGAGCAGTTCTTC. As protein: CASTAREGSYNEQFF. Complete variable domain (other parts from reference TRBV2 and TRBJ2-1): EPEVTQTPSHQVTQMGQEVILRCVPISNHLYFYWYRQILGQKVEFLVSFYNNEISEKSEIFDDQFSVERPDGSNFTLKIRSTKLEDSAMYFCASTAREGSYNEQFFGPGTRLTVL.

The V call is TRBV6-6, the J call TRBJ1-2; D remains unclear. The CDR3 runs to 13 residues. Per the germline V gene, CDR1 is MNHNY and CDR2 is SVGAGI (reference sequence). The germline V and J ends were trimmed by 5 bases and 4 bases, with 11 bases remaining between them. The chain's CDR3 is CASSPTGIYGYTF. As DNA, the CDR3 is TGTGCCAGCAGTCCCACGGGGATCTATGGCTACACCTTC.

The gene calls are TRBV5-5 and TRBJ2-3; 8 bases agree with TRBD2. Germline V gene sequence: CDR1 SGHKS, CDR2 YYEKEE (reference sequence). The junction had 8 bases not matched to a gene; V was cut back by 1 base and J by 1 base. CDR3 length equals 17 residues. CDR3 loop: CASSLRAGGTRTDTQYF. DNA for the CDR3: TGTGCCAGCAGCTTGCGGGCGGGAGGCACCCGCACAGATACGCAGTATTTT.

Turning to this clone: Different DNA sequences within this sample yield the same CDR3. The CDR3 DNA follows: TGTGCCAGCAGCCTACGGACAGGGGCAGATACGCAGTATTTT. Encoded protein: CASSLRTGADTQYF. This sequence joins TRBV7-2 and TRBJ2-3; 9 nucleotides align to TRBD1. This CDR3 comprises 14 residues. The germline CDR1 and CDR2 sequences are SGHTA and FQGNSA. The V segment lost 5 bases and the J segment 4 bases; nucleotides outside the gene matches: 4.

The chain recombines TRBV11-2 with TRBJ2-1, with TRBD1 matching over 8 bases. CDR3 length equals 14 residues. Germline CDR1 reads SGHAT; CDR2 reads FQNNGV. V was pared by 3 bases and J by 9 bases, with 7 bases of the junction left unmatched. The CDR3 region has the DNA TGTGCCAGCAGCTTCGGTGGACAGGGTGGTGAGCAGTTCTTC. Translated: CASSFGGQGGEQFF.

The gene calls are TRBV18 and TRBJ1-2; 7 positions agree with TRBD1. V lost 2 bases to trimming and J lost 8 bases; unmatched junction nucleotides: 11. The CDR3 extends over 15 amino acids. The germline V gene encodes CDR1 KGHSH and CDR2 LQKENI. CDR3 in DNA: TGTGCCAGCTCACCATTACGGGACAGCGTGGACGGCTACACCTTC. Encoded protein: CASSPLRDSVDGYTF. Using reference TRBV18 and TRBJ1-2 for the parts outside the CDR3, the full variable domain is NAGVMQNPRHLVRRRGQEARLRCSPMKGHSHVYWYRQLPEEGLKFMVYLQKENIIDESGMPKERFSAEFPKEGPSILRIQQVVRGDSAAYFCASSPLRDSVDGYTFGSGTRLTVV.

The chain carries TRBV5-8 and TRBJ1-5; 7 bases line up with TRBD1. Germline assignment: CDR1 SGHTS and CDR2 YDEGEE. This CDR3 has 16 residues. V dropped 1 base and J dropped 6; count of bases not matched to a gene: 10. CDR3 in DNA: TGTGCCAGCAGCTTGTATAGGACAGGAGGAGGTCAGCCCCAGCATTTT. Protein product: CASSLYRTGGGQPQHF.